This T cell receptor (beta chain) was obtained from a study of CD8 T cells in ankylosing spondylitis. General study points: Ankylosing spondylitis blood appeared to carry a characteristic TCR beta motif of roughly 8 highly homologous variants. Earlier studies detected some motif variants in reactive arthritis synovial fluid and blood. Disease-linked clones reportedly concentrated significantly in matched ankylosing spondylitis synovial fluid.

With regard to this clonotype: Its antigen is undetermined.

Germline V CDR1 and CDR2: SGHVS, FQNEAQ. CDR3 size: 14 residues. Trimming took 5 bases from V and 8 from J, leaving 13 bases between them. Each CDR3 protein is one row after TCRdb ran MiXCR on the 5' RACE reads. The sample carries about 800,000 distinct CDR3 sequences, 12% recorded once. Sequenced input: blood, either unsorted or a sorted T cell fraction (not recorded which). The TCR comes from a male donor with ankylosing spondylitis. The chain has TRBV7-8 and TRBJ1-6; TRBD1 is a possible D gene (6 bases). CDR3 protein: CASSTWTDYSPLHF. Written as DNA, the CDR3 is TGTGCCAGCAGCACCTGGACAGATTATTCACCCCTCCACTTT.